This TCR beta chain was sequenced for a study of cytomegalovirus exposure and HLA in healthy donors. This clone has a handful of counts. Its antigen is not known. Study-level findings and limits: In a later analysis, most CMV-associated TCR beta chains appeared HLA-restricted. In vitro data verified a few CMV-associated chains as specific for CMV antigens. A cluster of highly shared sequence variants was likely a sequencing artifact.

The germline CDR1 and CDR2 sequences are SGHNT and YYREEE (reference sequence). This CDR3 spans 14 amino acids. With 0 bases clipped from V and 4 bases from J, the junction kept 1 base outside the gene matches. The PCR used 60 Vbeta and 13 Jbeta primers. Only in-frame clones appear in the TCRdb table, and some are missing; sequencing was by immunoSEQ multiplex PCR. The data show about 130,000 clones, around 86% seen once. The rearrangement links TRBV5-4 to TRBJ2-1, with 7 positions matching TRBD2. The receptor's source is a young man in good health and CMV-seronegative. Sequenced input: PBMCs. Written as DNA, the CDR3 is TGTGCCAGCAGCTTGGCGGGACTATACAATGAGCAGTTCTTC. Residues: CASSLAGLYNEQFF.